The text below deals with one TCR beta chain. After removal of 3 bases from V and 5 bases from J, the junction contained 4 bases not matched to a gene. Germline V lookup: CDR1 LNHDA, CDR2 SQIVND (reference sequence). This CDR3 is 15 amino acids long. Sequencing was performed with immunoSEQ multiplex PCR; in TCRdb, only in-frame clones are kept and a portion is missing. The sample consists of several thousand clones, roughly 71% of them appearing once. The data were taken from a study of tumor-infiltrating lymphocytes in localized non-small cell lung cancer. This receptor was taken from a human donor with non-small cell lung cancer. Sequencing used lung tumor tissue. The chain carries TRBV19 and TRBJ2-2, with TRBD1 matching over 9 bases. CDR3 in amino acids: CASSIQGTGTGELFF. Here the CDR3 DNA reads TGTGCCAGTAGTATTCAGGGGACAGGGACCGGGGAGCTGTTTTTT.